Reported below is one T cell receptor (beta chain). These data belong to a study of blood T cell repertoires in COVID-19. In the study overall: Samples of COVID-19 (acute and convalescent) were obtained from the United States, Italy and Spain.

The CDR3 extends over 15 amino acids. V was pared by 5 bases and J by 3 bases, with 14 bases between. CDR1 is SGHVS and CDR2 is FQNEAQ in the germline V gene. In the authors' methods: How many nucleated cells were present was estimated from reference gene primer amplification. Generated by immunoSEQ multiplex PCR, the TCRdb table keeps only in-frame clones and is missing some. The D gene and trimming were derived from the DNA, and the V and J assignments and clone size from that table. Here the sample spans about 240,000 clones, about 85% being singletons. This chain links TRBV7-8 with TRBJ2-1; D might be TRBD2 (6 bases). The sample was peripheral blood. The sequence derives from a man in his fifties or sixties who had recovered from COVID-19. For the CDR3, the DNA is TGTGCCAGCAGCCCAGGGAGGTATGACTACAATGAGCAGTTCTTC. It specifies CASSPGRYDYNEQFF.